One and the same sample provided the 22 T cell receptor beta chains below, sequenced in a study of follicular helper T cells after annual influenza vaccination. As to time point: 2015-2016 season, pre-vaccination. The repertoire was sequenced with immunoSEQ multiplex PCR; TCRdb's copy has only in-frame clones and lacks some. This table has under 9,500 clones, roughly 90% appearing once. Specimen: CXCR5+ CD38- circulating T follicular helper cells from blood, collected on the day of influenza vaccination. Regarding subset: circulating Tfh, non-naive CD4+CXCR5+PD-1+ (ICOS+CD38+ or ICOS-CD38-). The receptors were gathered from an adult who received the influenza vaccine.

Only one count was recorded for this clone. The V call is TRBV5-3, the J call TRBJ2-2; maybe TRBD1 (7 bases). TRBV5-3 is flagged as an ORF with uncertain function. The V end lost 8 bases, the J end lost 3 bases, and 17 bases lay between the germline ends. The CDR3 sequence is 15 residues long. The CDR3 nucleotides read TGTGCCAGGTCTCGCACAGGGGAGGACACCGGGGAGCTGTTTTTT. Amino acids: CARSRTGEDTGELFF.

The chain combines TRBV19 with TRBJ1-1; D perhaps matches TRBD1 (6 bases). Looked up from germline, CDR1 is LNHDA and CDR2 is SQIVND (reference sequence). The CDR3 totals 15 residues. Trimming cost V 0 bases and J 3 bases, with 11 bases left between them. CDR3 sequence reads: CASSIDYRADTEAFF. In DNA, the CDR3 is TGTGCCAGTAGTATAGATTACAGGGCGGACACTGAAGCTTTCTTT.

The CDR3 DNA is TGCAGCGTTCGCGAGGGGGGTAGCGAGCAGTACTTC. Protein: CSVREGGSEQYF. This chain uses TRBV29-1 with TRBJ2-7; either TRBD1 or TRBD2 may fit D (6 bases each). CDR1 is SQVTM, CDR2 ANQGSEA, per germline. Trimming took off 5 bases at V and 6 bases at J, with 14 bases between the two ends. The length of the CDR3 is 12 residues.

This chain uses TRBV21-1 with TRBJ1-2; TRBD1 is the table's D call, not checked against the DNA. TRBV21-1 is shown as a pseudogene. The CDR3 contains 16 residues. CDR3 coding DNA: TGTGCCAGCAGCAAAGAGGGGGACAGGGAAGACTATGGCTACACCTTC. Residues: CASSKEGDREDYGYTF.

The CDR3 sequence is CASSTAPGRDNEQFF. DNA for the CDR3: TGTGCCAGCAGCACCGCGCCGGGACGGGACAATGAGCAGTTCTTC. The chain recombines TRBV11-3 with TRBJ2-1; possibly TRBD1 or TRBD2 for D (5 bases each). CDR3 length equals 15 residues. Deletions cut 5 bases from V and 5 bases from J, with 16 bases between. The germline gives CDR1 SGHNT, CDR2 YENEEA. Full variable domain (rest looked up from reference TRBV11-3 and TRBJ2-1): EAGVVQSPRYKIIEKKQPVAFWCNPISGHNTLYWYLQNLGQGPELLIRYENEEAVDDSQLPKDRFSAERLKGVDSTLKIQPAELGDSAVYLCASSTAPGRDNEQFFGPGTRLTVL.

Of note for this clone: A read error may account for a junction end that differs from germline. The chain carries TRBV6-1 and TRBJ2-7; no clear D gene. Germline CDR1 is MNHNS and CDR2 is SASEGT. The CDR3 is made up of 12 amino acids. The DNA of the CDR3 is TGTGCCAGCATTGAAACACCTTACGAGCAGTACTTC. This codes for CASIETPYEQYF.

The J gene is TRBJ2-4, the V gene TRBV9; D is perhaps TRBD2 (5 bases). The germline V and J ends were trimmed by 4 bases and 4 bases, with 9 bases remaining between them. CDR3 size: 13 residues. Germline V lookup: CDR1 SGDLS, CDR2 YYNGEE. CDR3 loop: CASSPRGKNIQYF. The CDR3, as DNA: TGTGCCAGCAGCCCCCGAGGGAAAAACATTCAGTACTTC.

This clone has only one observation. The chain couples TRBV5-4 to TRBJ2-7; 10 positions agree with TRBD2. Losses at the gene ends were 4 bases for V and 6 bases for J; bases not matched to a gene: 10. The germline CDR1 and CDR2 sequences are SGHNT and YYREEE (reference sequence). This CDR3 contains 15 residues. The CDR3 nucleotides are TGTGCCAGCAGCCCCCTAGCGGGGGAGACGGGCGAGCAGTACTTC. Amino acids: CASSPLAGETGEQYF.

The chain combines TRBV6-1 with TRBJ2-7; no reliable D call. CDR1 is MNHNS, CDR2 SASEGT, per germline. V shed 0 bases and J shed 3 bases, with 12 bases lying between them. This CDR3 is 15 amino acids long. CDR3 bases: TGTGCCAGCAGTGAAGCGTTGGTTGGGGTCTACGAGCAGTACTTC. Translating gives CASSEALVGVYEQYF.

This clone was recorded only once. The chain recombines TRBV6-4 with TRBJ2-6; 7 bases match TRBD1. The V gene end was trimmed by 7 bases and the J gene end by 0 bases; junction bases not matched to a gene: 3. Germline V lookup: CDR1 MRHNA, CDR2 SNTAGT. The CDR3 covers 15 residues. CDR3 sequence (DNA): TGTGCCAGCAAAAGGACAGGCTCTGGGGCCAACGTCCTGACTTTC. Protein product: CASKRTGSGANVLTF.

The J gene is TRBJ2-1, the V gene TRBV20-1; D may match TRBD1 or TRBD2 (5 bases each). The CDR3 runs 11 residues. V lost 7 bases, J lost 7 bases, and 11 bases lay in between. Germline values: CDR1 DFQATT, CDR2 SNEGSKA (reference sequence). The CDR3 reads CSGQRRNEQFF. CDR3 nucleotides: TGCAGTGGACAGCGGAGGAATGAGCAGTTCTTC.

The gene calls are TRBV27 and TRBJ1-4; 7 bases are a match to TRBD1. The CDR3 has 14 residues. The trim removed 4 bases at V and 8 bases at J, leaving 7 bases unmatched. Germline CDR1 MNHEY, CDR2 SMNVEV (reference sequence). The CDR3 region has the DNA TGTGCCAGCAGTTCAACAGGGGTGCGGGAAAAACTGTTTTTT. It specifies CASSSTGVREKLFF.

The CDR3 DNA follows: TGTGCCAGCAGCGCCGCCTCCTACGGGGGGCCCGCGAACACCGGGGAGCTGTTTTTT. Protein sequence: CASSAASYGGPANTGELFF. This chain connects TRBV7-2 to TRBJ2-2, with D possibly TRBD2 on 7 matching bases. The CDR3 is 19 amino acids. From germline, CDR1 is SGHTA and CDR2 FQGNSA. Trimming removed 5 bases at V and 0 bases at J, with 22 bases between.

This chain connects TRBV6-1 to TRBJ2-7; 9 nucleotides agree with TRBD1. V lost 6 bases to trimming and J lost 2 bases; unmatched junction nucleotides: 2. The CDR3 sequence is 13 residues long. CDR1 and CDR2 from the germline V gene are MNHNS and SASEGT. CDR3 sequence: CASSRTGAYEQYF. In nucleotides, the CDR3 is TGTGCCAGCAGCCGGACAGGGGCCTACGAGCAGTACTTC.

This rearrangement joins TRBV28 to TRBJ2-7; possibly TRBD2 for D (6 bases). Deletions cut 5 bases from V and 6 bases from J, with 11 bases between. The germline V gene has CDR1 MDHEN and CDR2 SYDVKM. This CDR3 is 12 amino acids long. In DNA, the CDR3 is TGTGCCAGCAGTCAGGAGGGGCGCGAGCAGTACTTC. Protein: CASSQEGREQYF.

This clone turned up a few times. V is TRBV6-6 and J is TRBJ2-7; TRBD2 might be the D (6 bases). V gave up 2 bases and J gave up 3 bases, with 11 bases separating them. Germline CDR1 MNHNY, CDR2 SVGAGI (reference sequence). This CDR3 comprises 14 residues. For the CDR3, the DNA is TGTGCCAGCAGTTACGTTAGCGGAAACTACGAGCAGTACTTC. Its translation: CASSYVSGNYEQYF.

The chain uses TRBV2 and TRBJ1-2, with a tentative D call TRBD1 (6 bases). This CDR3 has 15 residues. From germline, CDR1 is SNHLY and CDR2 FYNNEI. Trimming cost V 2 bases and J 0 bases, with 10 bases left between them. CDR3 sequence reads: CASSEKQGTNYGYTF. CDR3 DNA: TGTGCCAGCAGTGAAAAACAGGGAACTAACTATGGCTACACCTTC.

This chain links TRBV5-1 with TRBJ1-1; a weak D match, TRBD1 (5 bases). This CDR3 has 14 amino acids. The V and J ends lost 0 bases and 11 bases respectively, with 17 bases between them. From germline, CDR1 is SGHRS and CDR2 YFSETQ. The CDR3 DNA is TGCGCCAGCAGCTTGGATTCGGCAGGGAATACGGCTTTCTTT. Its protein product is CASSLDSAGNTAFF.

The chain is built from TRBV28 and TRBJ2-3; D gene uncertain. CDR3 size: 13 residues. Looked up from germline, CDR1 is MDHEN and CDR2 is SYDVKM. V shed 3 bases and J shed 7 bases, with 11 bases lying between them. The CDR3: CASSFLRAHTQYF. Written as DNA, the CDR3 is TGTGCCAGCAGTTTCCTCCGGGCCCATACGCAGTATTTT.

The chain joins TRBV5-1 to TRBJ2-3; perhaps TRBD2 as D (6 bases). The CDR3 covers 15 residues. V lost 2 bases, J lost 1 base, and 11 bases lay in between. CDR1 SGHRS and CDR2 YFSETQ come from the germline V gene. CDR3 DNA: TGCGCCAGCAGCTTCGACGGGGGAGGCACAGATACGCAGTATTTT. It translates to CASSFDGGGTDTQYF.

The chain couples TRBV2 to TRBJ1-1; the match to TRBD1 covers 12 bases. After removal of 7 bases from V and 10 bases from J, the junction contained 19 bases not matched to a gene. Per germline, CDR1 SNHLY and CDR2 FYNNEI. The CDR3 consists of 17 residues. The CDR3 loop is CASKKATGTGGQQGAFF. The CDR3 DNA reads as TGTGCCAGCAAAAAAGCTACCGGGACAGGGGGCCAGCAAGGAGCTTTCTTT. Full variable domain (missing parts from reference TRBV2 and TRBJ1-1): EPEVTQTPSHQVTQMGQEVILRCVPISNHLYFYWYRQILGQKVEFLVSFYNNEISEKSEIFDDQFSVERPDGSNFTLKIRSTKLEDSAMYFCASKKATGTGGQQGAFFGQGTRLTVV.

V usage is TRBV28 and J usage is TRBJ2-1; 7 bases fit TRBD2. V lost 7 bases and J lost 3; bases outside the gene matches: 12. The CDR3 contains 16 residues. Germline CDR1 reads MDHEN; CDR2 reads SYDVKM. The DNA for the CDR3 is TGTGCCAGCACCCTCGGGAGGAGTGGGGTCTACAATGAGCAGTTCTTC. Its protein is CASTLGRSGVYNEQFF.